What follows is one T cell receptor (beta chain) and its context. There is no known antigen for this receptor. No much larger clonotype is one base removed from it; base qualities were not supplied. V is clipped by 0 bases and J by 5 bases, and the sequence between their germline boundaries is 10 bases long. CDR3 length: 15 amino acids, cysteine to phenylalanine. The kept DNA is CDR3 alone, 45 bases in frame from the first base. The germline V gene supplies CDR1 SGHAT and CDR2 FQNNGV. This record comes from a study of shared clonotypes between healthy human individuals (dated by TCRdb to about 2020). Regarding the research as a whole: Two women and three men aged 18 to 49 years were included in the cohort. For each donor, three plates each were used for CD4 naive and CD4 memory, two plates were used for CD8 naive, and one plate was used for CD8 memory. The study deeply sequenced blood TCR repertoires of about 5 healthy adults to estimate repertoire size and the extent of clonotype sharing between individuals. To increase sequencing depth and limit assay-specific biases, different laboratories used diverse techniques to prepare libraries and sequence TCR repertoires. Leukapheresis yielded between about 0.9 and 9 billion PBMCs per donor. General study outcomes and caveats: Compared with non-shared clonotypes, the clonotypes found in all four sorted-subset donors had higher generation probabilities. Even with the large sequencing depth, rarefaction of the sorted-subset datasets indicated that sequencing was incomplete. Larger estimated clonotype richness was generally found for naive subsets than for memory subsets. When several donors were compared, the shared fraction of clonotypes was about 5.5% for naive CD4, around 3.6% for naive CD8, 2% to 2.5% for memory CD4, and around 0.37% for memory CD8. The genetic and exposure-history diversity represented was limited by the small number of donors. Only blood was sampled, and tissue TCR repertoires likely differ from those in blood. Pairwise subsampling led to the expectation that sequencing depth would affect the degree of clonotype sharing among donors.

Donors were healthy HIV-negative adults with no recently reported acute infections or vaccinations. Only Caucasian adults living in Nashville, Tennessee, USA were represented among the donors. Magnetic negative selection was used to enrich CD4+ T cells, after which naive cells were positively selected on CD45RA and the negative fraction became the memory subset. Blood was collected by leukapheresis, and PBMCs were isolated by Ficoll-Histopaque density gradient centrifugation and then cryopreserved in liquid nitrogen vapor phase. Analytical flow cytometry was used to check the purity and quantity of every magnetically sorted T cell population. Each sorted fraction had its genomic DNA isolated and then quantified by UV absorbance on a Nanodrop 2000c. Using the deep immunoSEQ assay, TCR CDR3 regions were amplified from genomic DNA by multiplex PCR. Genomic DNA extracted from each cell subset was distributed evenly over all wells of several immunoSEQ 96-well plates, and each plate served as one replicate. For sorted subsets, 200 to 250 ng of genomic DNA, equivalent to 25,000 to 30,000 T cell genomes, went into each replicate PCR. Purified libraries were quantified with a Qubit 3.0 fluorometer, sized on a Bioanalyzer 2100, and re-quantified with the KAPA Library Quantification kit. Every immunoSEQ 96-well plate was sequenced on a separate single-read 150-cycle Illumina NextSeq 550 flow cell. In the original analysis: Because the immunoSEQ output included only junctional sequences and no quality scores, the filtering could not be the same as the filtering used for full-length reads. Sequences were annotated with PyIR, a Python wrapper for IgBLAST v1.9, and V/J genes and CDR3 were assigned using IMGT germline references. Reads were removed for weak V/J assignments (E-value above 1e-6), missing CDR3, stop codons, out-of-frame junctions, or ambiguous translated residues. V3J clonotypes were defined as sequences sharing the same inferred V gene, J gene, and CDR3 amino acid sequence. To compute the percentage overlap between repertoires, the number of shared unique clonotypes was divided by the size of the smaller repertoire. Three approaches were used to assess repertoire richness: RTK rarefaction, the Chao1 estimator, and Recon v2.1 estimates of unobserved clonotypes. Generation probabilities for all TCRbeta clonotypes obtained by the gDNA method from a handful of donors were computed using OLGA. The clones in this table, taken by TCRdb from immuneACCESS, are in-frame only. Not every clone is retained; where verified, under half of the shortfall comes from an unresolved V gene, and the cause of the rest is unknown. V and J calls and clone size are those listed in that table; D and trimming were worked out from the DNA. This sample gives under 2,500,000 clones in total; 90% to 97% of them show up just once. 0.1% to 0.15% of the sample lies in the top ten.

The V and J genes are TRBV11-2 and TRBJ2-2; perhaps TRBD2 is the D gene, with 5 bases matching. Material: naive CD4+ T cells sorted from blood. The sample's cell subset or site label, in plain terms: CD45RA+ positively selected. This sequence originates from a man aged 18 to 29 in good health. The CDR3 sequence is CASSLDRRGTGELFF. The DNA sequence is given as TGTGCCAGCAGCTTAGATCGTCGGGGAACCGGGGAGCTGTTTTTT.